This TCR beta chain was captured by sequencing in a study of blood T cells in healthy people across ages. This clonotype was counted ten times or more. Its antigen is undetermined. Unmatched junction bases numbered 4, after V lost 5 bases and J lost 1 base. CDR1 and CDR2 from the germline V gene are LNHNV and YYDKDF (reference sequence). The CDR3 totals 15 residues. Study findings and constraints: Changes in expanded clonotypes were possibly confounded, as the CMV status of donors was unknown. Age brought a roughly linear fall in TCR beta diversity measured per million T cells.

Primed by a sample-barcoded 5' primer and a J-beta primer mix, a second PCR proceeded for 7 to 11 cycles. TCRdb ran MiXCR on the 5' RACE reads and lists one entry per CDR3 protein. This sample has around 280,000 distinct CDR3 sequences, with around 30% found just once. The origin of this receptor is an older woman in good health. Sequences were obtained from blood. J is TRBJ2-1 and V is TRBV15; 8 nucleotides align to TRBD2. CDR3 region: CATSSGTRSYNEQFF. The CDR3 nucleotides read TGTGCCACCAGCTCAGGGACTAGATCCTACAATGAGCAGTTCTTC. Full variable domain (remainder filled in from reference TRBV15 and TRBJ2-1): DAMVIQNPRYQVTQFGKPVTLSCSQTLNHNVMYWYQQKSSQAPKLLFHYYDKDFNNEADTPDNFQSRRPNTSFCFLDIRSPGLGDTAMYLCATSSGTRSYNEQFFGPGTRLTVL.